These 32 T cell receptor beta chains were all obtained from the same sample, sequenced in a study of cytomegalovirus exposure and HLA in healthy donors. The PCR was carried out with 60 Vbeta primers and 13 Jbeta primers. TCRdb's copy holds only in-frame clones and misses some; the assay was immunoSEQ multiplex PCR. The sample includes 100,000 to 150,000 clones, 80% of them seen just once. The sequencing sample was made of PBMCs. These receptors were taken from a man aged 30 to 39 in good health and CMV-seronegative.

Of note for this clone: Other nucleotide sequences in the sample specify the same CDR3. The chain couples TRBV4-3 to TRBJ1-5, with a possible D match to TRBD1 (5 bases). This CDR3 spans 15 amino acids. Germline V lookup: CDR1 LGHNA, CDR2 YSLEER. V lost 0 bases to trimming and J lost 0 bases, with 6 bases between them. CDR3 loop: CASSQDGHSNQPQHF. The DNA for the CDR3 is TGCGCCAGCAGCCAAGATGGACATAGCAATCAGCCCCAGCATTTT.

In its sample, this clone was seen a few times. The rearrangement joins TRBV25-1 to TRBJ2-1, with 8 bases identical to TRBD1. This CDR3 region has 15 residues. Unmatched junction bases numbered 16, after V lost 10 bases and J lost 8 bases. CDR1 is MGHDK and CDR2 is SYGVNS in the germline V gene. The CDR3 sequence is CATDHTGQVKDEQFF. The CDR3 nucleotides are TGTGCCACCGACCATACGGGACAGGTTAAGGATGAGCAGTTCTTC.

The J gene is TRBJ2-7, the V gene TRBV7-2, with 13 nucleotides matching TRBD2. The CDR3 consists of 17 residues. In germline, CDR1 is SGHTA, CDR2 FQGNSA. J gave up 5 bases and V 1 base, and 8 bases lay outside the gene matches. The CDR3 region has the DNA TGTGCCAGCAGCTTAGGGACTAGCGGGGGACCCCTCGACGAGCAGTACTTC. Translated: CASSLGTSGGPLDEQYF. Combining the CDR3 with reference TRBV7-2 and TRBJ2-7 gives the whole variable domain GAGVSQSPSNKVTEKGKDVELRCDPISGHTALYWYRQSLGQGLEFLIYFQGNSAPDKSGLPSDRFSAERTGGSVSTLTIQRTQQEDSAVYLCASSLGTSGGPLDEQYFGPGTRLTVT.

This clone was counted between two and nine times. The J gene is TRBJ2-1, the V gene TRBV5-8, with 8 bases fitting TRBD2. CDR1 is SGHTS, CDR2 YDEGEE, per germline. The J segment lost 7 bases and the V segment lost 2 bases, leaving 5 bases of the junction unmatched. This CDR3 region has 14 residues. The CDR3 nucleotides are TGTGCCAGCAGCTTTCGGGGGGGCTTGAATGAGCAGTTCTTC. Translating gives CASSFRGGLNEQFF.

J is TRBJ2-2 and V is TRBV30, with 15 positions matching TRBD2. The CDR3 runs to 14 residues. V dropped 5 bases and J dropped 7; count of bases not matched to a gene: 2. Germline lookup yields CDR1 GTSNPN and CDR2 SVGIG (reference sequence). The CDR3 DNA follows: TGTGCCTGGGAGGGACTAGCGGGAGGCGGGGAGCTGTTTTTT. As protein: CAWEGLAGGGELFF.

This sequence joins TRBV28 and TRBJ1-4; 7 bases agree with TRBD1. The CDR3 covers 16 residues. Germline CDR1 reads MDHEN; CDR2 reads SYDVKM. V was clipped by 5 bases and J by 7 bases; unmatched bases: 13. CDR3 in DNA: TGTGCCAGCAGTGTGGGATTAAGGGGGCGCAGTGAAAAACTGTTTTTT. Its protein product is CASSVGLRGRSEKLFF.

The V gene is TRBV14, the J gene TRBJ2-1, with D maybe TRBD1 (6 bases). Germline CDR1 reads SGHDN; CDR2 reads FVKESK. The V gene lost 5 bases and the J gene lost 14 bases, with 16 bases spanning the gap. This CDR3 has 12 amino acids. The CDR3 region is CASSLYRDFKFF. CDR3 nucleotides: TGTGCCAGCAGCTTATACAGGGATTTTAAGTTCTTC.

This clone was picked up a small number of times. This chain joins TRBV28 and TRBJ2-1; 10 bases are shared with TRBD2. The CDR3 runs to 15 residues. The V gene end was trimmed by 5 bases and the J gene end by 8 bases; junction bases not matched to a gene: 9. Germline lookup yields CDR1 MDHEN and CDR2 SYDVKM. CDR3 protein: CASSPPSGSLDEQFF. In nucleotides, the CDR3 is TGTGCCAGCAGTCCGCCTAGCGGGAGTCTGGATGAGCAGTTCTTC.

In its sample, this clone was seen once. The chain links TRBV2 to TRBJ2-7; D is perhaps TRBD1 (6 bases). Germline CDR1 is SNHLY and CDR2 is FYNNEI. The CDR3 covers 15 residues. The V gene lost 1 base and the J gene lost 4 bases, with 14 bases spanning the gap. This CDR3 is CASSEGRGSWYEQYF. The CDR3 DNA sequence: TGTGCCAGCAGTGAAGGCAGGGGATCCTGGTACGAGCAGTACTTC.

The V gene is TRBV27, the J gene TRBJ2-6, with D possibly being TRBD1 (5 bases). V lost 5 bases and J 3 bases, leaving 11 bases between the germline ends. Germline lookup yields CDR1 MNHEY and CDR2 SMNVEV (reference sequence). CDR3 length equals 15 residues. The CDR3 reads CASSRGPVGANVLTF. DNA of the CDR3: TGTGCCAGCAGTAGGGGCCCAGTTGGGGCCAACGTCCTGACTTTC. Combining the CDR3 with reference TRBV27 and TRBJ2-6 gives the whole variable domain EAQVTQNPRYLITVTGKKLTVTCSQNMNHEYMSWYRQDPGLGLRQIYYSMNVEVTDKGDVPEGYKVSRKEKRNFPLILESPSPNQTSLYFCASSRGPVGANVLTFGAGSRLTVL.

The chain has TRBV18 and TRBJ1-4; TRBD1 might be the D (5 bases). CDR3 length: 18 amino acids. The V and J ends lost 3 bases and 0 bases respectively, with 17 bases between them. Germline-derived CDR1 and CDR2 are KGHSH and LQKENI. This CDR3 reads CASSPDRRGFATNEKLFF. Written as DNA, the CDR3 is TGTGCCAGCTCACCTGATCGGAGGGGCTTCGCAACTAATGAAAAACTGTTTTTT.

The chain carries TRBV5-1 and TRBJ2-5; the D gene is possibly TRBD2 (6 bases). The CDR3 has 16 residues. Trimming cost V 4 bases and J 5 bases, with 21 bases left between them. Germline CDR1 is SGHRS and CDR2 is YFSETQ. DNA for the CDR3: TGCGCCAGCAGCCCGGAGGGATCGGGGATTGTGGAGACCCAGTACTTC. Translating gives CASSPEGSGIVETQYF.

Regarding this clone: The same CDR3 is also encoded by other DNA sequences in this sample. The chain uses TRBV9 and TRBJ2-7, with 7 bases matching TRBD1. After removal of 0 bases from V and 0 bases from J, the junction contained 0 bases not matched to a gene. Germline assignment: CDR1 SGDLS and CDR2 YYNGEE. The CDR3 contains 14 residues. CDR3 protein: CASSVGDSSYEQYF. The CDR3 DNA reads as TGTGCCAGCAGCGTAGGGGACAGCTCCTACGAGCAGTACTTC.

The chain joins TRBV27 to TRBJ2-5; D call uncertain. V lost 2 bases to trimming and J lost 5 bases, with 21 bases between them. CDR3 size: 17 residues. Germline V gene sequence: CDR1 MNHEY, CDR2 SMNVEV (reference sequence). CDR3 DNA sequence: TGTGCCAGCAGTTTAGGTGCCCTAGGAACTGGAGTGGAGACCCAGTACTTC. Its protein is CASSLGALGTGVETQYF.

The chain is built from TRBV2 and TRBJ2-7; tentative D call: TRBD2 (5 bases). V gave up 7 bases and J gave up 0 bases, with 10 bases separating them. This CDR3 has 13 amino acids. In germline, CDR1 is SNHLY, CDR2 FYNNEI. DNA for the CDR3: TGTGCCAGCAATAGGGAGAGCTCCTACGAGCAGTACTTC. It translates to CASNRESSYEQYF.

The chain recombines TRBV2 with TRBJ1-2; D unresolved. CDR3 length: 11 amino acids. In germline, CDR1 is SNHLY, CDR2 FYNNEI. Trimming left V 3 bases short and J 7 bases short, with 6 bases between. The CDR3 nucleotides are TGTGCCAGCAGTGACCATAGTGGCTACACCTTC. Amino acid sequence: CASSDHSGYTF.

V gene TRBV6-1 combines with J gene TRBJ2-7; 8 nucleotides match TRBD2. CDR3 length: 14 residues. Trimming cost V 8 bases and J 2 bases; bases outside gene matches: 8. Germline CDR1 and CDR2: MNHNS and SASEGT. CDR3 sequence reads: CASGASGRPYEQYF. The DNA for the CDR3 is TGTGCCAGCGGGGCAAGCGGGAGACCCTACGAGCAGTACTTC.

V and J are TRBV7-3 and TRBJ2-5, with 10 nucleotides matching TRBD2. Per germline, CDR1 SGHTA and CDR2 FQGTGA. J gave up 5 bases and V 2 bases, and 5 bases lay outside the gene matches. CDR3 length: 15 amino acids. CDR3 nucleotides: TGTGCCAGCAGCTTATCAGCGGGAGGGCTGGAGACCCAGTACTTC. The encoded protein is CASSLSAGGLETQYF.

The chain recombines TRBV4-1 with TRBJ1-1; TRBD1 might be the D (6 bases). The germline V gene has CDR1 MGHRA and CDR2 YSYEKL. This CDR3 has 15 residues. The ends were cut back, 4 bases at V and 4 bases at J, with 16 bases in the middle. In DNA form, the CDR3 reads TGCGCCAGCAGCCGAAAAGGGGGGGAAGGCACTGAAGCTTTCTTT. It translates to CASSRKGGEGTEAFF.

This clone was observed once. V usage is TRBV29-1 and J usage is TRBJ2-5; 9 nucleotides align to TRBD1. V dropped 6 bases and J dropped 5; count of bases not matched to a gene: 4. The germline V gene encodes CDR1 SQVTM and CDR2 ANQGSEA. The CDR3 is 12 amino acids. CDR3 sequence: CSVGGQGETQYF. The CDR3 region has the DNA TGCAGCGTCGGGGGACAGGGTGAGACCCAGTACTTC.

This sequence joins TRBV27 and TRBJ1-2; 7 bases map to TRBD1. This CDR3 is built from 14 residues. Germline V CDR1 and CDR2: MNHEY, SMNVEV (reference sequence). The ends lost 5 bases at V and 4 bases at J; junction bases unmatched: 7. CDR3 region: CASSIQGTAYGYTF. The CDR3 DNA follows: TGTGCCAGCAGTATACAAGGGACAGCCTATGGCTACACCTTC.

This chain links TRBV19 with TRBJ2-1; D might be TRBD1 (6 bases). The germline gives CDR1 LNHDA, CDR2 SQIVND (reference sequence). With 3 bases removed from V and 9 bases from J, the gap between germline ends came to 15 bases. This CDR3 has 14 residues. CDR3 bases: TGTGCCAGTAGTATGGATGACTGGGGGCCTGAGCAGTTCTTC. This encodes CASSMDDWGPEQFF.

This chain connects TRBV6-1 to TRBJ2-5; 7 positions match TRBD1. Germline V gene data show CDR1 as MNHNS and CDR2 as SASEGT. The J segment lost 4 bases and the V segment lost 4 bases, leaving 9 bases of the junction unmatched. This CDR3 has 15 amino acids. DNA of the CDR3: TGTGCCAGCAGTGTCGAACAGGGGATTATAGAGACCCAGTACTTC. It specifies CASSVEQGIIETQYF.

The chain carries TRBV29-1 and TRBJ2-1, with 9 bases fitting TRBD2. Germline values: CDR1 SQVTM, CDR2 ANQGSEA. V gave up 1 base and J gave up 8 bases; unmatched junction bases: 9. The CDR3 has 15 amino acids. The CDR3 loop is CSVEVGLAVQDEQFF. As DNA, the CDR3 is TGCAGCGTTGAAGTGGGACTAGCAGTCCAGGATGAGCAGTTCTTC.

The gene calls are TRBV5-5 and TRBJ2-5, with 9 bases fitting TRBD2. Unmatched junction bases numbered 8, after V lost 2 bases and J lost 0 bases. The CDR3 has 17 amino acids. CDR1 and CDR2 from the germline V gene are SGHKS and YYEKEE (reference sequence). The CDR3 coding sequence is TGTGCCAGCAGCTTTAAGGTTACTAGCGGGTACCAAGAGACCCAGTACTTC. Protein product: CASSFKVTSGYQETQYF.

This CDR3 is CASRAGVPGELFF. The CDR3 bases are TGTGCCAGCAGAGCGGGGGTCCCCGGGGAGCTGTTTTTT. This chain joins TRBV2 and TRBJ2-2; 8 bases align to TRBD2. The germline V gene has CDR1 SNHLY and CDR2 FYNNEI. Trimming cost V 6 bases and J 6 bases; bases outside gene matches: 3. This CDR3 has 13 residues.

This rearrangement joins TRBV19 to TRBJ2-5; 10 nucleotides match TRBD2. The CDR3 has 18 amino acids. Germline CDR1 LNHDA, CDR2 SQIVND (reference sequence). J gave up 1 base and V 6 bases, and 14 bases lay outside the gene matches. The CDR3 spells CASSTGTSVSGFQETQYF. CDR3 nucleotides: TGTGCCAGTAGCACCGGGACTAGCGTGAGCGGCTTCCAAGAGACCCAGTACTTC.

This chain uses TRBV5-6 with TRBJ2-3, with D possibly matching TRBD2 (6 bases). In germline, CDR1 is SGHDT, CDR2 YYEEEE. The CDR3 totals 16 residues. The V end lost 1 base, the J end lost 6 bases, and 18 bases lay between the germline ends. CDR3 sequence: CASSLSGGPLPDTQYF. The CDR3, as DNA: TGTGCCAGCAGCTTGTCCGGGGGTCCCCTCCCTGATACGCAGTATTTT. Together with reference TRBV5-6 and TRBJ2-3, the CDR3 gives the full variable domain: DAGVTQSPTHLIKTRGQQVTLRCSPKSGHDTVSWYQQALGQGPQFIFQYYEEEERQRGNFPDRFSGHQFPNYSSELNVNALLLGDSALYLCASSLSGGPLPDTQYFGPGTRLTVL.

This clone was picked up one time. The chain employs TRBV27 and TRBJ2-7; 12 positions match TRBD2. Germline loops: CDR1 MNHEY, CDR2 SMNVEV (reference sequence). The J segment lost 5 bases and the V segment lost 3 bases, leaving 5 bases of the junction unmatched. The CDR3 is 15 residues long. The CDR3 sequence: CASSLELAGGDEQYF. CDR3 DNA: TGTGCCAGCAGTTTGGAACTAGCGGGAGGTGACGAGCAGTACTTC.

The V call is TRBV5-1, the J call TRBJ2-5, with 13 bases fitting TRBD2. CDR1 and CDR2 (germline): SGHRS, YFSETQ. The CDR3 spans 15 residues. The junction had 0 bases not matched to a gene; V was cut back by 3 bases and J by 1 base. In DNA form, the CDR3 reads TGCGCCAGCAGCTGGACTAGCGGGAGCCAAGAGACCCAGTACTTC. This encodes CASSWTSGSQETQYF.

The rearrangement joins TRBV6-1 to TRBJ1-2; TRBD1 is a possible D gene (6 bases). V gave up 4 bases and J gave up 6 bases, with 18 bases separating them. The germline CDR1 and CDR2 sequences are MNHNS and SASEGT. This CDR3 comprises 15 residues. The CDR3 region is CASSVGRGRGDGYTF. DNA for the CDR3: TGTGCCAGCAGTGTCGGCAGGGGAAGAGGAGATGGCTACACCTTC.

Only one count was recorded for this clone. This chain connects TRBV30 to TRBJ2-1, with 9 nucleotides matching TRBD2. The junction had 3 bases not matched to a gene; V was cut back by 2 bases and J by 7 bases. Germline V gene data show CDR1 as GTSNPN and CDR2 as SVGIG (reference sequence). The CDR3 runs to 13 residues. As DNA, the CDR3 is TGTGCCTGGAGTACAGGACTAGCGAATGAGCAGTTCTTC. Translation gives CAWSTGLANEQFF.